The 30 T cell receptor beta chains presented below share a single source sample, sequenced in a study of CD8+ T cells in alopecia areata. Extracted RNA was reverse transcribed, and the resulting cDNA served as sequencing template. Some clones are missing from TCRdb's copy, which holds only in-frame ones; the method was immunoSEQ multiplex PCR. The profile shows about 180,000 clones, around 60% of them singletons. The source was CD4+ T cells sorted from blood, collected at week 0. Source of these receptors: a human donor with alopecia areata.

The chain carries TRBV25-1 and TRBJ1-4; a possible D gene is TRBD1 (6 bases). The V end was cut by 4 bases, the J end by 4 bases, with 13 bases between. The CDR3 is made up of 15 amino acids. The germline V gene has CDR1 MGHDK and CDR2 SYGVNS. This CDR3 reads CASSGTGWLNEKLFF. CDR3 coding DNA: TGTGCCAGCAGTGGTACAGGGTGGCTTAATGAAAAACTGTTTTTT.

This clone was counted a few times. The chain recombines TRBV10-3 with TRBJ2-3; 9 bases are shared with TRBD1. The V gene end was trimmed by 4 bases and the J gene end by 1 base; junction bases not matched to a gene: 0. Germline CDR1 is ENHRY and CDR2 is SYGVKD. CDR3 length equals 14 residues. The CDR3 bases are TGTGCCATCAGTGGGACAGGGGGCACAGATACGCAGTATTTT. Protein: CAISGTGGTDTQYF.

The rearrangement links TRBV4-2 to TRBJ2-3, with 8 bases identical to TRBD2. V gave up 1 base and J gave up 0 bases; unmatched junction bases: 0. The CDR3 consists of 15 residues. Germline CDR1 is LGHNA and CDR2 is YNFKEQ. In nucleotides, the CDR3 is TGTGCCAGCAGCCAAGCGGGGGGGAGCACAGATACGCAGTATTTT. Translated: CASSQAGGSTDTQYF.

The genes are TRBV6-6 and TRBJ2-7; TRBD1 matches at 7 bases. V lost 8 bases to trimming and J lost 2 bases; unmatched junction nucleotides: 9. The CDR3 covers 14 residues. The germline CDR1 and CDR2 sequences are MNHNY and SVGAGI (reference sequence). CDR3 in DNA: TGTGCCAGCTCGGCCCGACAGGGCGCCTACGAGCAGTACTTC. Translating gives CASSARQGAYEQYF.

V usage is TRBV7-2 and J usage is TRBJ2-5, with TRBD2 identical over 9 bases. Germline CDR1 is SGHTA and CDR2 is FQGNSA. V dropped 1 base and J dropped 2; count of bases not matched to a gene: 8. CDR3 length: 17 amino acids. CDR3 in DNA: TGTGCCAGCAGCTTAGATTGGGCGGGGGGGCATCAAGAGACCCAGTACTTC. As protein: CASSLDWAGGHQETQYF. The variable domain in full, completed from reference TRBV7-2 and TRBJ2-5, reads GAGVSQSPSNKVTEKGKDVELRCDPISGHTALYWYRQSLGQGLEFLIYFQGNSAPDKSGLPSDRFSAERTGGSVSTLTIQRTQQEDSAVYLCASSLDWAGGHQETQYFGPGTRLLVL.

This rearrangement joins TRBV5-1 to TRBJ1-1, with 7 bases identical to TRBD1. With 2 bases clipped from V and 7 bases from J, the junction kept 5 bases outside the gene matches. CDR1 is SGHRS, CDR2 YFSETQ, per germline. This CDR3 region has 13 residues. DNA for the CDR3: TGCGCCAGCAGCTTACTAGACAGGGATGAAGCTTTCTTT. Translation: CASSLLDRDEAFF.

The genes are TRBV13 and TRBJ2-7; D is unclear. Trimming cost V 4 bases and J 7 bases, with 11 bases left between them. The CDR3 contains 12 residues. Germline assignment: CDR1 PRHDT and CDR2 FYEKMQ (reference sequence). The CDR3 DNA follows: TGTGCCAGCAGCTCCCGTGGCCTTGAGCAGTACTTC. Protein product: CASSSRGLEQYF.

This chain links TRBV2 with TRBJ1-2, with D perhaps TRBD1 (5 bases). Germline V gives CDR1 SNHLY, CDR2 FYNNEI. CDR3 length: 13 residues. V lost 7 bases, J lost 0 bases, and 9 bases lay in between. In DNA form, the CDR3 reads TGTGCCAGCAAGTTAGGGGCTAACTATGGCTACACCTTC. This codes for CASKLGANYGYTF.

The chain carries TRBV6-5 and TRBJ2-7; D might be TRBD1 (6 bases). The V end lost 6 bases, the J end lost 5 bases, and 17 bases lay between the germline ends. The CDR3 is made up of 14 amino acids. Germline loops: CDR1 MNHEY, CDR2 SVGAGI. CDR3 DNA sequence: TGTGCCAGCAGAACGCCCGACAGGCCCCACGAGCAGTACTTC. Protein: CASRTPDRPHEQYF.

This clone has a handful of counts. The chain couples TRBV29-1 to TRBJ2-4; possibly TRBD2 for D (6 bases). The length of the CDR3 is 14 residues. The V gene's germline CDR1 is SQVTM and CDR2 ANQGSEA. Trimming cost V 7 bases and J 2 bases, with 15 bases left between them. The DNA for the CDR3 is TGCAGCGCGCGGGACGCCGTGACCAAAAACATTCAGTACTTC. It yields the protein CSARDAVTKNIQYF.

The V gene is TRBV29-1, the J gene TRBJ2-1, with 9 positions matching TRBD1. Germline loops: CDR1 SQVTM, CDR2 ANQGSEA. The V gene end was trimmed by 6 bases and the J gene end by 6 bases; junction bases not matched to a gene: 9. This CDR3 is built from 14 residues. In DNA, the CDR3 is TGCAGCGTACCGGGACAGGGAGTGCGCAATGAGCAGTTCTTC. This codes for CSVPGQGVRNEQFF.

The J gene is TRBJ2-3, the V gene TRBV5-6, with 7 nucleotides matching TRBD1. Per germline, CDR1 SGHDT and CDR2 YYEEEE. V shed 3 bases, J shed 2 bases, and the junction held 6 bases outside the gene matches. This CDR3 has 15 amino acids. The CDR3 region is CASSSWTGDTDTQYF. As DNA, the CDR3 is TGTGCCAGCAGCTCCTGGACAGGAGACACAGATACGCAGTATTTT.

The chain employs TRBV19 and TRBJ1-6; a possible D gene is TRBD1 (5 bases). V lost 9 bases and J lost 9, with 18 bases in between. This CDR3 has 14 amino acids. The germline V gene has CDR1 LNHDA and CDR2 SQIVND (reference sequence). Written as DNA, the CDR3 is TGTGCCAGCCGGGACGCCGGGCTTGGTTCACCCCTCCACTTT. Protein: CASRDAGLGSPLHF.

V and J are TRBV4-2 and TRBJ1-5, with D possibly TRBD1 on 6 matching bases. The CDR3 contains 15 residues. V was pared by 1 base and J by 4 bases, with 11 bases between. CDR1 is LGHNA, CDR2 YNFKEQ, per germline. CDR3: CASSQGTGSNQPQHF. For the CDR3, the DNA is TGTGCCAGCAGCCAAGGAACAGGGTCTAATCAGCCCCAGCATTTT.

This clone was observed a handful of times. J is TRBJ2-7 and V is TRBV5-1, with D maybe TRBD2 (5 bases). V lost 0 bases and J lost 2, with 9 bases in between. This CDR3 is built from 14 residues. Germline CDR1 and CDR2: SGHRS and YFSETQ. The CDR3, as DNA: TGCGCCAGCAGCTTGGATCCGGGAACCTACGAGCAGTACTTC. Its protein product is CASSLDPGTYEQYF. Full variable domain (outside the CDR3, taken from reference TRBV5-1 and TRBJ2-7): KAGVTQTPRYLIKTRGQQVTLSCSPISGHRSVSWYQQTPGQGLQFLFEYFSETQRNKGNFPGRFSGRQFSNSRSEMNVSTLELGDSALYLCASSLDPGTYEQYFGPGTRLTVT.

The V gene is TRBV14, the J gene TRBJ1-6; D is unclear. The CDR3 length is 12 residues. Germline V gene lookup returns CDR1 SGHDN and CDR2 FVKESK. The germline V and J ends were trimmed by 0 bases and 10 bases, with 4 bases remaining between them. CDR3 DNA: TGTGCCAGCAGCCAAGAGAAATCACCCCTCCACTTT. This gives the protein CASSQEKSPLHF.

V gene TRBV4-1 combines with J gene TRBJ1-2; 9 bases align to TRBD1. V lost 3 bases and J lost 7; bases outside the gene matches: 9. The germline V gene encodes CDR1 MGHRA and CDR2 YSYEKL. CDR3 length equals 15 residues. CDR3 loop: CASSHPGQGHSGYTF. CDR3 in DNA: TGCGCCAGCAGCCATCCGGGACAGGGACACTCTGGCTACACCTTC.

This clone was recorded a few times. J is TRBJ2-6 and V is TRBV30; weak D call: TRBD2 (6 bases). Per the germline V gene, CDR1 is GTSNPN and CDR2 is SVGIG (reference sequence). V was trimmed by 5 bases and J by 0 bases, leaving 17 bases between them. This CDR3 is 17 amino acids long. CDR3 bases: TGTGCCTGGGGGAGGAGGCGGCTGCGCTCTGGGGCCAACGTCCTGACTTTC. It yields the protein CAWGRRRLRSGANVLTF.

This clone was seen a few times. This chain uses TRBV10-3 with TRBJ1-3; possibly TRBD1 for D (5 bases). V was pared by 5 bases and J by 1 base, with 12 bases between. CDR3 size: 15 residues. Germline loops: CDR1 ENHRY, CDR2 SYGVKD. The CDR3 DNA follows: TGTGCCATCAGTCAACAGGTAGCGTCTGGAAACACCATATATTTT. Its protein is CAISQQVASGNTIYF.

This clone has only a few counts. This chain connects TRBV6-5 to TRBJ1-5; tentative D call: TRBD1 (5 bases). V was shortened by 4 bases and J by 3 bases, with 10 bases between the two germline ends. The CDR3 sequence is 14 residues long. Germline values: CDR1 MNHEY, CDR2 SVGAGI. CDR3 nucleotide sequence: TGTGCCAGCAGTTGGGACGGAAACAATCAGCCCCAGCATTTT. Its protein product is CASSWDGNNQPQHF.

The V and J genes are TRBV7-6 and TRBJ1-6, with a possible D match to TRBD1 (5 bases). The ends were cut back, 5 bases at V and 9 bases at J, with 17 bases in the middle. Germline CDR1 is SGHVS and CDR2 is FNYEAQ. There are 15 residues in the CDR3. CDR3 protein: CASSAHGGRFSPLHF. The CDR3 DNA sequence: TGTGCCAGCAGCGCTCACGGGGGTAGGTTTTCACCCCTCCACTTT.

This chain's CDR3 is CASSDWADNSPLHF. In nucleotides, the CDR3 is TGTGCCAGCAGTGATTGGGCAGATAATTCACCCCTCCACTTT. The chain combines TRBV25-1 with TRBJ1-6; the D is unclear. The CDR3 consists of 14 residues. V lost 3 bases to trimming and J lost 5 bases, with 8 bases between them. The germline gives CDR1 MGHDK, CDR2 SYGVNS.

The rearrangement joins TRBV5-1 to TRBJ1-1, with 7 bases that match TRBD1. V trimming: 4 bases; J trimming: 7 bases; junction bases outside the gene matches: 16. Germline CDR1 is SGHRS and CDR2 is YFSETQ. The CDR3 covers 16 residues. This CDR3 is CASSGRQGFSQGEAFF. CDR3 in DNA: TGCGCCAGCAGCGGTCGACAGGGCTTCTCACAGGGTGAAGCTTTCTTT.

CDR3 bases: TGCGCCAGCAGCTTGATGGACGGTAATGAAAAACTGTTTTTT. Protein sequence: CASSLMDGNEKLFF. The chain has TRBV5-1 and TRBJ1-4; no clear D. CDR1 and CDR2 from the germline V gene are SGHRS and YFSETQ. Between the trimmed V and J ends, which lost 1 base and 4 bases, there was a span of 8 bases. The CDR3 totals 14 residues.

This chain links TRBV25-1 with TRBJ2-7; D may be TRBD1 (6 bases). The CDR3 runs to 15 residues. Germline CDR1 is MGHDK and CDR2 is SYGVNS. V shed 6 bases and J shed 2 bases, with 17 bases lying between them. CDR3 protein: CASSGRGDETYEQYF. The CDR3 DNA reads TGTGCCAGCAGCGGCAGGGGTGACGAAACCTACGAGCAGTACTTC.

The genes are TRBV29-1 and TRBJ1-5; possible D gene TRBD1, 5 bases. Trimming shortened V by 4 bases and J by 7 bases, and 14 bases separated the two germline ends. This CDR3 contains 13 residues. Germline loops: CDR1 SQVTM, CDR2 ANQGSEA. The CDR3 loop reads CSVGGVGSQPQHF. In DNA form, the CDR3 reads TGCAGCGTTGGGGGGGTGGGTTCCCAGCCCCAGCATTTT.

The genes are TRBV4-2 and TRBJ1-6; the D gene is possibly TRBD1 (6 bases). The V end lost 8 bases, the J end lost 6 bases, and 14 bases lay between the germline ends. From germline, CDR1 is LGHNA and CDR2 YNFKEQ. The CDR3 consists of 14 residues. The DNA for the CDR3 is TGTGCCAGCCGACCACAGGGAAGTAATTCACCCCTCCACTTT. As protein: CASRPQGSNSPLHF.

The table lists this clone with a few counts. V gene TRBV5-4 combines with J gene TRBJ2-3; D call uncertain. The CDR3 has 14 residues. Trimming took 3 bases from V and 6 from J, leaving 14 bases between them. The germline CDR1 and CDR2 sequences are SGHNT and YYREEE (reference sequence). As DNA, the CDR3 is TGTGCCAGCAGCTGGGCCCAGGAAAGGGATACGCAGTATTTT. It specifies CASSWAQERDTQYF. The full variable domain, rest sourced from reference TRBV5-4 and TRBJ2-3, is ETGVTQSPTHLIKTRGQQVTLRCSSQSGHNTVSWYQQALGQGPQFIFQYYREEENGRGNFPPRFSGLQFPNYSSELNVNALELDDSALYLCASSWAQERDTQYFGPGTRLTVL.

The rearrangement joins TRBV30 to TRBJ2-3; D is perhaps TRBD1 or TRBD2 (6 bases each). The CDR3 extends over 14 amino acids. The ends were cut back, 2 bases at V and 5 bases at J, with 14 bases in the middle. The germline gives CDR1 GTSNPN, CDR2 SVGIG (reference sequence). In DNA form, the CDR3 reads TGTGCCTGGAGTAAGGGGGGCAGTGTAGATACGCAGTATTTT. Protein: CAWSKGGSVDTQYF.

This clone has more than one count but fewer than ten. The chain carries TRBV5-6 and TRBJ2-1, with 9 bases that match TRBD1. This CDR3 is 16 amino acids long. The J segment lost 3 bases and the V segment lost 1 base, leaving 5 bases of the junction unmatched. The V gene's germline CDR1 is SGHDT and CDR2 YYEEEE. CDR3 region: CASSLSGQGNYNEQFF. In DNA form, the CDR3 reads TGTGCCAGCAGCTTGTCGGGACAGGGAAACTACAATGAGCAGTTCTTC.